The 9 T cell receptor beta chains below were found in one sample sequenced in a study of regulatory and conventional T cells in RAG deficiency. Measured with immunoSEQ multiplex PCR; TCRdb has only the in-frame clones, and not every one. The sample has tens of thousands of clones; 85% to 90% are singletons. These data were likewise used in another study, on regulatory T cells. From that second work: Amplification used 52 TRBV primers and 13 TRBJ primers.

Source material: CD8+ T cells sorted from blood. The source is a human donor in good health.

V and J are TRBV5-3 and TRBJ1-2, with D possibly matching TRBD1 (6 bases). TRBV5-3 is placed among ORFs of uncertain function. V lost 7 bases to trimming and J lost 2 bases, with 21 bases between them. This CDR3 contains 16 residues. The CDR3 DNA follows: TGTGCCAGACGGGGGCAAGTGGTGAGAAAGAACTATGGCTACACCTTC. Protein product: CARRGQVVRKNYGYTF.

The V gene is TRBV9, the J gene TRBJ2-1, with D maybe TRBD2 (6 bases). Trimming took off 5 bases at V and 0 bases at J, with 9 bases between the two ends. Germline V lookup: CDR1 SGDLS, CDR2 YYNGEE. This CDR3 comprises 14 residues. The CDR3 sequence: CASSGRNSYNEQFF. The CDR3 DNA reads as TGTGCCAGCAGTGGGAGGAACTCCTACAATGAGCAGTTCTTC.

The chain is built from TRBV5-1 and TRBJ1-4, with D unresolved. Germline loops: CDR1 SGHRS, CDR2 YFSETQ. Trimming took off 3 bases at V and 6 bases at J, with 12 bases between the two ends. This CDR3 contains 14 residues. This CDR3 reads CASSSRLADEKLFF. CDR3 nucleotide sequence: TGCGCCAGCAGCTCTCGGCTGGCGGATGAAAAACTGTTTTTT.

The chain joins TRBV6-1 to TRBJ1-1, with 7 bases fitting TRBD1. Germline loops: CDR1 MNHNS, CDR2 SASEGT. The junction had 9 bases not matched to a gene; V was cut back by 7 bases and J by 4 bases. The CDR3 length is 14 residues. CDR3 protein: CASTSTGSGTEAFF. The CDR3 nucleotides are TGTGCCAGCACCTCGACAGGGAGCGGCACTGAAGCTTTCTTT.

The gene calls are TRBV28 and TRBJ2-7, with D maybe TRBD2 (5 bases). There are 13 residues in the CDR3. Germline V lookup: CDR1 MDHEN, CDR2 SYDVKM. Trimming took off 5 bases at V and 5 bases at J, with 13 bases between the two ends. The CDR3 bases are TGTGCCAGCAGTCTCCCTCGGGGTAACGAGCAGTACTTC. As protein: CASSLPRGNEQYF.

This clone was seen a single time. The J gene is TRBJ2-5, the V gene TRBV4-2, with TRBD2 identical over 10 bases. Germline V CDR1 and CDR2: LGHNA, YNFKEQ. The CDR3 consists of 15 residues. V lost 5 bases, J lost 5 bases, and 8 bases stayed unmatched. The CDR3 nucleotides read TGTGCCAGCAGCTTGTCTAGCGGGGGTAGGGAGACCCAGTACTTC. Its protein is CASSLSSGGRETQYF.

The genes are TRBV9 and TRBJ2-3; D perhaps matches TRBD2 (5 bases). Germline CDR1 reads SGDLS; CDR2 reads YYNGEE. Trimming left V 4 bases short and J 0 bases short, with 15 bases between. The CDR3 covers 16 residues. The CDR3 loop reads CASSPQTDYSTDTQYF. The CDR3 nucleotides are TGTGCCAGCAGCCCCCAGACCGACTATAGCACAGATACGCAGTATTTT. Using reference TRBV9 and TRBJ2-3 for the parts outside the CDR3, the full variable domain is DSGVTQTPKHLITATGQRVTLRCSPRSGDLSVYWYQQSLDQGLQFLIQYYNGEERAKGNILERFSAQQFPDLHSELNLSSLELGDSALYFCASSPQTDYSTDTQYFGPGTRLTVL.

The chain uses TRBV6-1 and TRBJ2-7; tentatively, D is TRBD2 (6 bases). V was cut by 8 bases and J by 2 bases, with 13 bases left in between. Per germline, CDR1 MNHNS and CDR2 SASEGT. The CDR3 covers 13 residues. The CDR3 spells CASGLAAPYEQYF. CDR3 nucleotide sequence: TGTGCCAGCGGGTTAGCGGCCCCCTACGAGCAGTACTTC.

The rearrangement links TRBV28 to TRBJ2-3, with TRBD1 matching over 9 bases. The CDR3 sequence is 15 residues long. J lost 4 bases, V lost 6 bases, and 8 bases had no gene match. CDR1 is MDHEN, CDR2 SYDVKM, per germline. This chain's CDR3 is CASSPGTGTADTQYF. The CDR3 bases are TGTGCCAGCAGCCCGGGGACAGGGACAGCAGATACGCAGTATTTT.